This TCR beta chain was obtained from a study of blood T cell repertoires in COVID-19. Here immunoSEQ multiplex PCR was the method, and the copy in TCRdb shows in-frame clones only, minus some. The table has roughly 260,000 clones, about 91% seen once. Those enrolled in Seattle joined during active infection and were followed longitudinally afterward. V was pared by 0 bases and J by 5 bases, with 7 bases of the junction left unmatched. The CDR3 has 16 residues. Germline CDR1 reads LGHNA; CDR2 reads YSLEER. The rearrangement uses TRBV4-3 and TRBJ2-1; 7 bases agree with TRBD1. The TCR was taken from a person aged 18-30 years with COVID-19, enrolled during active disease. Sequenced material: peripheral blood. The CDR3 DNA sequence: TGCGCCAGCAGCCAAGAAAACAGGGGTATCGACAATGAGCAGTTCTTC. This codes for CASSQENRGIDNEQFF.